This T cell receptor beta chain was recorded in a study of blood T cell repertoires in COVID-19 (dated by TCRdb to 2018 to 2020). Study-level background: Collaborator samples came from the United States, Italy and Spain and covered acute and convalescent phases of COVID-19. The prospective study material was composed of cDNA or gDNA derived from T cells, B-cell-depleted T cells, or PBMCs. Subjects who had been exposed to COVID-19, were actively infected with it, or had recovered from it provided the deeply sampled blood TCRbeta repertoires that made up the dataset. A freely available public database, intended as a resource for researchers studying the immune response to SARS-CoV-2, is where the repertoires were released. Samples came from the ongoing ImmuneRACE study (first 160 participants) plus 1,254 subjects from 6 global collaborators. Nearly every sample came with metadata listing a de-identified subject ID, COVID-19 status, age in years and sex. Where available, HLA class I and class II types were taken from metadata supplied by the sample provider and were not determined by assay-based typing.

As to this clone: Its antigen target is currently unknown. Per-base quality was not reported, and no clone a single base away is much larger than it.

V lost 3 bases and J lost 0 bases, and the count of bases not matched to a germline gene is 5. CDR1 and CDR2 were assigned from the germline V gene as SGDLS and YYNGEE. From cysteine to phenylalanine, the CDR3 is 16 amino acids long. Only CDR3 DNA remains: 48 bases, in frame from the first base. At one collaborating source in Seattle, patients were enrolled during active infection and were followed longitudinally through the course of disease. Each collaborating institution followed its own protocols to collect whole blood in K2EDTA tubes. For TCRbeta analysis, collaborator samples were shipped as frozen whole blood, as isolated PBMCs, or as DNA extracted from either sample type. Study-wide findings and limitations: Clinical and demographic metadata were provided uncurated, with the amount varying by source and participant.

TCRbeta CDR3 regions were amplified from genomic DNA using the immunoSEQ Assay, a bias-controlled multiplex PCR. Processing in the source paper ran as follows. The number of nucleated cells in each sample was estimated from the amplification of reference gene primers within the assay. To quantify the absolute abundance of each unique TCRbeta CDR3 rearrangement, sequence reads were collapsed and filtered. For each sample, productive Simpson clonality was calculated as the square root of Simpson's diversity index over productive rearrangements. What TCRdb holds here is the immuneACCESS table cut down to in-frame rearrangements. Part of the clones is not present; checked against another copy, under half of the missing clones reflect an unresolved V gene, and the others are unexplained. Clonal size and the V and J genes are those of that table, whereas D and trimming came from the DNA. In all, the sample holds roughly 330,000 clones, and over 80% of those were seen once. The top ten constitute roughly a tenth of the sample.

Sequences were obtained from peripheral blood. This TCR derives from a man aged 25 to 40 with COVID-19, enrolled during active disease. The V gene is TRBV9 and the J gene is TRBJ2-2, with 7 bases matching TRBD1. The CDR3 in this case is CASSGRQGTNTGELFF. The sequenced DNA is TGTGCCAGCAGCGGAAGACAGGGAACGAACACCGGGGAGCTGTTTTTT. Reference TRBV9 and TRBJ2-2 proteins supply the regions before and after the CDR3; the full variable domain is: DSGVTQTPKHLITATGQRVTLRCSPRSGDLSVYWYQQSLDQGLQFLIQYYNGEERAKGNILERFSAQQFPDLHSELNLSSLELGDSALYFCASSGRQGTNTGELFFGEGSRLTVL.